The following is a T cell receptor (beta chain) sequence with its context. The antigen remains undetermined. This sample is part of a study of OX40 agonist ivuxolimab in advanced cancers. Overall study context: The eligibility criteria allowed prior anti-PD-1, anti-PD-L1 or anti-CTLA-4 therapy, and about 40% had some.

The CDR3 loop spans 15 amino acids. The germline V gene has CDR1 SGHNT and CDR2 YYREEE (reference sequence). After removal of 2 bases from V and 1 base from J, the junction contained 2 bases not matched to a gene. The assay was immunoSEQ multiplex PCR, and TCRdb's table has in-frame clones only and misses some. Among fewer than 55,000 clones listed, roughly four fifths were seen once. Study findings and constraints: The study did not work out the antigen specificity of the expanded peripheral T cells. Partial responders at 0.1-3.0 mg/kg had among the lowest clonal expansion. At doses 0.1 to 3.0 mg/kg, CD4+ and CD8+ clones expanded.

The chain employs TRBV5-4 and TRBJ2-1; 8 bases fit TRBD1. This TCR was recovered from an adult with an advanced solid tumor such as melanoma, head and neck, liver or kidney cancer. Sequences were derived from CD4+ or CD8+ T cells sorted from blood, sampled in a trial of the OX40 agonist ivuxolimab. This chain's CDR3 is CASSFGQGSYNEQFF. The CDR3 DNA is TGTGCCAGCAGCTTCGGACAGGGATCCTACAATGAGCAGTTCTTC. The full variable domain, completed using reference TRBV5-4 and TRBJ2-1, is ETGVTQSPTHLIKTRGQQVTLRCSSQSGHNTVSWYQQALGQGPQFIFQYYREEENGRGNFPPRFSGLQFPNYSSELNVNALELDDSALYLCASSFGQGSYNEQFFGPGTRLTVL.